These 25 T cell receptor beta chains share one sample of origin, sequenced in a study of Ad26.COV2.S vaccination and SARS-CoV-2 variants. Treatment described: around 19 received Ad26.COV2.S at low or high dose, single or two shots; about 5 received placebo; per-sample allocation not given. Day 63 following the first vaccine or placebo injection was when the samples were taken. Using immunoSEQ multiplex PCR, the repertoire was profiled, and TCRdb retains in-frame clones only, with some absent. In the table there are over 400,000 clones, around 92% of which are singletons. The material was peripheral blood, obtained in a trial of Ad26.COV2.S vaccine versus placebo. Every receptor here comes from a person between 18 and 59 years old who received the Ad26.COV2.S COVID-19 vaccine or a placebo.

Many counts were recorded for this clone. This rearrangement joins TRBV7-9 to TRBJ2-7; TRBD1 aligns across 9 bases. The trim removed 3 bases at V and 0 bases at J, leaving 3 bases unmatched. This CDR3 contains 15 residues. CDR1 is SEHNR and CDR2 is FQNEAQ in the germline V gene (reference sequence). The CDR3 is CASSLTGGYSYEQYF. For the CDR3, the DNA is TGTGCCAGCAGCTTGACAGGGGGTTACTCCTACGAGCAGTACTTC.

The V gene is TRBV28, the J gene TRBJ2-7, with D unresolved. Germline V CDR1 and CDR2: MDHEN, SYDVKM. The CDR3 is 17 amino acids. The ends were cut back, 2 bases at V and 3 bases at J, with 20 bases in the middle. The CDR3 DNA is TGTGCCAGCAGTTTAGCCGTACTTCGCCGGCCGAACTACGAGCAGTACTTC. It yields the protein CASSLAVLRRPNYEQYF.

In this sample, this clone turned up once. The CDR3 is CASSYIGYGYTF. DNA for the CDR3: TGTGCCAGCAGTTACATCGGGTATGGCTACACCTTC. V is TRBV6-2 or TRBV6-3 and J is TRBJ1-2; D gene uncertain. Germline V CDR1 and CDR2: MNHEY, SVGEGT. Trimming cost V 2 bases and J 5 bases, with 6 bases left between them. This CDR3 has 12 amino acids.

The chain has TRBV7-8 and TRBJ1-1; the match to TRBD1 covers 9 bases. The length of the CDR3 is 16 residues. Losses at the gene ends were 3 bases for V and 0 bases for J; bases not matched to a gene: 5. CDR1 and CDR2 from the germline V gene are SGHVS and FQNEAQ. This chain's CDR3 is CASSFPGQGLNTEAFF. The CDR3 region has the DNA TGTGCCAGCAGCTTTCCTGGACAGGGGCTGAACACTGAAGCTTTCTTT.

The rearrangement links TRBV3-1 (or the pseudogene TRBV3-2) to TRBJ1-4; D remains unclear. Germline V CDR1 and CDR2: LGHDT, YNNKEL (reference sequence). The V end was cut by 2 bases, the J end by 4 bases, with 20 bases between. This CDR3 region has 18 residues. CDR3 amino acids: CASSQLWGFRQDNEKLFF. Here the CDR3 DNA reads TGTGCCAGCAGCCAACTATGGGGTTTCCGGCAAGATAATGAAAAACTGTTTTTT.

The rearrangement joins TRBV4-3 to TRBJ2-3; weak D call: TRBD1 (6 bases). This CDR3 has 17 residues. Germline CDR1 and CDR2: LGHNA and YSLEER. V dropped 0 bases and J dropped 2 bases, with 15 bases sitting between them. The CDR3 DNA sequence: TGCGCCAGCAGCCAAGATTCCGCAGGGGCGAACACAGATACGCAGTATTTT. Residues: CASSQDSAGANTDTQYF.

The rearrangement uses TRBV2 and TRBJ1-5, with 7 bases that match TRBD1. The CDR3 runs 16 residues. Germline V gene sequence: CDR1 SNHLY, CDR2 FYNNEI. The ends lost 3 bases at V and 7 bases at J; junction bases unmatched: 12. CDR3 in DNA: TGTGCCAGCAGTGACGTTTCCCGGACAGGTGGGCAGCCCCAGCATTTT. This sequence encodes CASSDVSRTGGQPQHF.

The chain's CDR3 is CAWSVGGRMNTEAFF. CDR3 coding DNA: TGTGCCTGGAGTGTAGGGGGCAGAATGAACACTGAAGCTTTCTTT. The chain has TRBV30 and TRBJ1-1; 7 nucleotides agree with TRBD1. The germline V gene has CDR1 GTSNPN and CDR2 SVGIG (reference sequence). This CDR3 comprises 15 residues. The V segment lost 0 bases and the J segment 0 bases; nucleotides outside the gene matches: 4.

This rearrangement joins TRBV30 to TRBJ2-5, with unresolved D. CDR1 is GTSNPN, CDR2 SVGIG, per germline (reference sequence). The V end was cut by 0 bases, the J end by 5 bases, with 10 bases between. The length of the CDR3 is 13 residues. CDR3 nucleotide sequence: TGTGCCTGGAGTGTAGGGTCCTGGGAGACCCAGTACTTC. Residues: CAWSVGSWETQYF.

The genes are TRBV27 and TRBJ1-5; 7 bases are shared with TRBD1. Germline V gives CDR1 MNHEY, CDR2 SMNVEV (reference sequence). The CDR3 spans 14 residues. Unmatched junction bases numbered 11, after V lost 6 bases and J lost 9 bases. The CDR3 protein is CASRQTGFPSPQHF. CDR3 DNA: TGTGCCAGCAGACAGACAGGGTTTCCCTCGCCCCAGCATTTT.

Concerning this clone: At the DNA level, this CDR3 is encoded by other sequences in the same sample as well. This chain uses TRBV30 with TRBJ1-2, with D possibly TRBD1 on 6 matching bases. The CDR3 is 13 amino acids. With 0 bases removed from V and 4 bases from J, the gap between germline ends came to 9 bases. CDR1 and CDR2 from the germline V gene are GTSNPN and SVGIG (reference sequence). The DNA for the CDR3 is TGTGCCTGGAGTGTATCAGGGGTCTATGGCTACACCTTC. Its protein is CAWSVSGVYGYTF.

The gene calls are TRBV28 and TRBJ2-1, with 9 bases identical to TRBD2. Trimming cost V 2 bases and J 4 bases; bases outside gene matches: 6. The CDR3 has 16 amino acids. Germline V gives CDR1 MDHEN, CDR2 SYDVKM. The CDR3 DNA is TGTGCCAGCAGTTTAATGGGCGGGGGGGGATACAATGAGCAGTTCTTC. Residues: CASSLMGGGGYNEQFF.

The CDR3: CASSLPGLTGEQYF. The CDR3 DNA follows: TGTGCCAGCAGCCTCCCGGGACTCACGGGTGAGCAGTACTTC. The rearrangement uses TRBV11-2 and TRBJ2-7, with D possibly matching TRBD2 (6 bases). Germline values: CDR1 SGHAT, CDR2 FQNNGV. Trimming pared 5 bases from V and 7 bases from J, leaving 18 bases between. This CDR3 is built from 14 residues.

This clone was recorded a few times. The chain joins TRBV6-6 to TRBJ2-1; D not resolved. V was cut by 6 bases and J by 0 bases, with 15 bases left in between. The CDR3 is 16 amino acids. Germline CDR1 reads MNHNY; CDR2 reads SVGAGI (reference sequence). Here the CDR3 DNA reads TGTGCCAGCAGGGAATCAGACTGGTACTCCTACAATGAGCAGTTCTTC. Translating gives CASRESDWYSYNEQFF.

This chain connects TRBV15 to TRBJ1-5, with TRBD1 as a possible D gene (5 bases). The V and J ends lost 1 base and 5 bases respectively, with 12 bases between them. CDR3 length equals 15 residues. Germline V lookup: CDR1 LNHNV, CDR2 YYDKDF (reference sequence). The CDR3 loop is CATSRVKGIDQPQHF. CDR3 in DNA: TGTGCCACCAGCAGAGTTAAGGGGATTGATCAGCCCCAGCATTTT.

This chain uses TRBV18 with TRBJ2-3; the match to TRBD2 covers 14 bases. V was pared by 1 base and J by 2 bases, with 2 bases of the junction left unmatched. Germline CDR1 KGHSH, CDR2 LQKENI. There are 17 residues in the CDR3. CDR3 DNA: TGTGCCAGCTCACCACGGGGACTAGCGGGGGTCACAGATACGCAGTATTTT. Protein sequence: CASSPRGLAGVTDTQYF.

This clone occurred a few times. J is TRBJ2-7 and V is TRBV5-6; perhaps TRBD1 as D (6 bases). V gave up 2 bases and J gave up 2 bases, with 11 bases separating them. This CDR3 has 14 amino acids. Looked up from germline, CDR1 is SGHDT and CDR2 is YYEEEE. CDR3 nucleotide sequence: TGTGCCAGCAGCTTTAATTACAGGGCCTACGAGCAGTACTTC. Amino acids: CASSFNYRAYEQYF.

The J gene is TRBJ1-1, the V gene TRBV28; 7 positions agree with TRBD1. The ends lost 3 bases at V and 1 base at J; junction bases unmatched: 5. The germline V gene has CDR1 MDHEN and CDR2 SYDVKM. This CDR3 has 15 residues. The CDR3 DNA is TGTGCCAGCAGTTTCCAGGGGGATGAGAACACTGAAGCTTTCTTT. Its translation: CASSFQGDENTEAFF.

This rearrangement joins TRBV3-1 (or the pseudogene TRBV3-2) to TRBJ2-3; D is unclear. In germline, CDR1 is LGHDT, CDR2 YNNKEL (reference sequence). The CDR3 spans 16 residues. Trimming took off 7 bases at V and 0 bases at J, with 17 bases between the two ends. The CDR3 protein is CASTRRGAGSTDTQYF. The DNA of the CDR3 is TGTGCCAGCACCCGAAGAGGAGCAGGTAGCACAGATACGCAGTATTTT.

The chain carries TRBV7-9 and TRBJ2-5; no clear D gene. Germline V gene lookup returns CDR1 SEHNR and CDR2 FQNEAQ (reference sequence). The V end was cut by 1 base, the J end by 5 bases, with 14 bases between. This CDR3 region has 15 residues. CDR3 residues: CASSLGQDLLETQYF. For the CDR3, the DNA is TGTGCCAGCAGCTTAGGGCAGGACCTTCTGGAGACCCAGTACTTC.

The chain carries TRBV19 and TRBJ2-3; D unclear. CDR1 is LNHDA and CDR2 is SQIVND in the germline V gene (reference sequence). The CDR3 extends over 13 amino acids. With 5 bases removed from V and 4 bases from J, the gap between germline ends came to 10 bases. CDR3 sequence reads: CASSVYKPDTQYF. The CDR3 bases are TGTGCCAGTAGTGTCTACAAACCAGATACGCAGTATTTT.

The chain combines TRBV15 with TRBJ1-4; D gene ambiguous. The germline V gene has CDR1 LNHNV and CDR2 YYDKDF (reference sequence). The V end was cut by 5 bases, the J end by 4 bases, with 14 bases between. This CDR3 is built from 15 residues. CDR3 in DNA: TGTGCCACCAGCCCTTCCTATCACCGTAATGAAAAACTGTTTTTT. Its protein product is CATSPSYHRNEKLFF.

V gene TRBV7-2 combines with J gene TRBJ1-2; D possibly corresponds to TRBD1 (5 bases). V was shortened by 1 base and J by 8 bases, with 11 bases between the two germline ends. The germline CDR1 and CDR2 sequences are SGHTA and FQGNSA. The CDR3 is 13 amino acids. DNA for the CDR3: TGTGCCAGCAGCTTAGACAGGTCAGGAGGCTACACCTTC. Encoded protein: CASSLDRSGGYTF.

CDR3: CASSSLAGGADTQYF. CDR3 sequence (DNA): TGTGCCAGCAGTTCTTTAGCGGGGGGCGCAGATACGCAGTATTTT. This chain connects TRBV6-2 or TRBV6-3 to TRBJ2-3, with TRBD2 matching 10 bases. The CDR3 contains 15 residues. Germline lookup yields CDR1 MNHEY and CDR2 SVGEGT. V lost 4 bases and J lost 4; bases outside the gene matches: 5.

This chain links TRBV29-1 with TRBJ2-1; D is perhaps TRBD1 (5 bases). V was cut by 3 bases and J by 8 bases, with 17 bases left in between. Germline-derived CDR1 and CDR2 are SQVTM and ANQGSEA. The CDR3 totals 14 residues. CDR3 in amino acids: CSVEQGGWFDEQFF. CDR3 sequence (DNA): TGCAGCGTTGAGCAGGGCGGATGGTTCGATGAGCAGTTCTTC.